One T cell receptor (beta chain) is described in this entry. The V and J ends lost 6 bases and 2 bases, in that order; junction bases with no gene match: 1. The CDR3 runs 12 residues. Per germline, CDR1 SNHLY and CDR2 FYNNEI. These data come from a study of blood T cell repertoires in COVID-19. At the level of the study: PBMCs, B-cell-depleted T cells, or T cells were the source of the cDNA or gDNA that made up the material.

Under the authors' procedure: Reference gene primer amplification gave nucleated cell count estimates. The assay was immunoSEQ multiplex PCR, and TCRdb's table has in-frame clones only and misses some. That table is the source of V, J and clone size, and D and trimming were worked out from the DNA. This table has under 250,000 clones, 80% to 90% appearing once. The source of this sequence is a woman aged 60-70 years who had recovered from COVID-19. This chain links TRBV2 with TRBJ2-7, with 7 positions matching TRBD1. Source material: peripheral blood. CDR3 DNA: TGTGCCAGCAGGGACAGGCCCTACGAGCAGTACTTC. Its protein product is CASRDRPYEQYF.